This T cell receptor beta chain was recorded in a study of OX40 agonist ivuxolimab in advanced cancers. Overall study: Ivuxolimab is an agonistic anti-OX40 (CD134) antibody, and patients were treated with it. Treatment received earlier with anti-PD-1, anti-PD-L1 or anti-CTLA-4 agents was allowed, and 40% had some. Findings of the study overall: Dose levels from 0.1 to 3.0 mg/kg saw CD4+ and CD8+ blood T cells expand clonally by week 6.

CDR3 length equals 12 residues. Germline V gene sequence: CDR1 SQVTM, CDR2 ANQGSEA. Trimming took off 3 bases at V and 3 bases at J, with 8 bases between the two ends. Profiling relied on immunoSEQ multiplex PCR, and the TCRdb table lists in-frame clones only, not all of them. The sample lists 27,000 or so clones, around 82% occurring once. Collection of blood occurred at baseline, at cycle 4 day 1, and at cycle 7 day 1. This clone was detected only a few times. Its cognate antigen is unknown. The source of this sequence is an adult with an advanced solid tumor such as melanoma, head and neck, liver or kidney cancer. The chain is built from TRBV29-1 and TRBJ1-1; D gene uncertain. The specimen comprised CD4+ or CD8+ T cells sorted from blood, sampled in a trial of the OX40 agonist ivuxolimab. This CDR3 reads CSVDRGDTEAFF. The CDR3, as DNA: TGCAGCGTTGACCGCGGGGACACTGAAGCTTTCTTT.